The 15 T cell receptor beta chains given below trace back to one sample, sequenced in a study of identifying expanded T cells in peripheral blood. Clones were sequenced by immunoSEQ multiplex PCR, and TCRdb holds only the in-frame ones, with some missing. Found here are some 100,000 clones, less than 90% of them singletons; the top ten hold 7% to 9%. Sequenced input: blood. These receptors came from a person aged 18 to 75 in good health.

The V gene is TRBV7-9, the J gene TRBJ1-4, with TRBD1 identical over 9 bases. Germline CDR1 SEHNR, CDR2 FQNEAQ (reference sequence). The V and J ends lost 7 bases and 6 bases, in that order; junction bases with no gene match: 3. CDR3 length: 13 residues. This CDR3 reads CASIRDRDEKLFF. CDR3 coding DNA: TGTGCCAGCATCCGGGACAGGGATGAAAAACTGTTTTTT.

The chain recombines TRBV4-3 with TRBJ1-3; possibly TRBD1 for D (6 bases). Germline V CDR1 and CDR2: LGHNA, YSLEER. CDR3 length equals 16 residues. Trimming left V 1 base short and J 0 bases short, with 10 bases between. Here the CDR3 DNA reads TGCGCCAGCAGCCAAGTCGGGGACATCTCTGGAAACACCATATATTTT. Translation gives CASSQVGDISGNTIYF.

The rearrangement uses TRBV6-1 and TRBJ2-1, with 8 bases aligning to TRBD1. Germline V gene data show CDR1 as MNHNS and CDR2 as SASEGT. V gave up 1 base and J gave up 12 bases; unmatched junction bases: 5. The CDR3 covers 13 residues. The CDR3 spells CASSEGTGLRQFF. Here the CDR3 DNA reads TGTGCCAGCAGTGAAGGGACAGGGCTTAGGCAGTTCTTC.

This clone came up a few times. The CDR3 is CAWREGDRGDEQYF. The CDR3 nucleotides read TGTGCCTGGAGGGAGGGGGACAGGGGAGACGAGCAGTACTTC. V and J are TRBV30 and TRBJ2-7, with 10 bases matching TRBD1. J lost 5 bases, V lost 3 bases, and 7 bases had no gene match. This CDR3 has 14 residues. In germline, CDR1 is GTSNPN, CDR2 SVGIG (reference sequence).

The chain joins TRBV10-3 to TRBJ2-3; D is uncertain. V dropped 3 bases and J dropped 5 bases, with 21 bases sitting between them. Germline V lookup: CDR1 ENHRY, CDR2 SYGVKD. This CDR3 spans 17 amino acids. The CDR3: CAISDLVVSLNIDTQYF. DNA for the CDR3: TGTGCCATCAGTGACCTGGTGGTCAGTCTTAACATAGATACGCAGTATTTT.

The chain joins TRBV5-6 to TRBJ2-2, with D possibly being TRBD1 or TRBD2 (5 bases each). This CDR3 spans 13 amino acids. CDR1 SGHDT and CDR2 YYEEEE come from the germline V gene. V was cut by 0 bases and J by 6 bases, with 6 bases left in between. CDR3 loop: CASSLGDPGELFF. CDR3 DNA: TGTGCCAGCAGCTTGGGGGACCCCGGGGAGCTGTTTTTT.

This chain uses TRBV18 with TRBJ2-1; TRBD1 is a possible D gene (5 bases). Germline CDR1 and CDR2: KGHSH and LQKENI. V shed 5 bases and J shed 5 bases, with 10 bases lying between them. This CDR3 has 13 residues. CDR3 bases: TGTGCCAGCTCATCGGACACCCACAATGAGCAGTTCTTC. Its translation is CASSSDTHNEQFF.

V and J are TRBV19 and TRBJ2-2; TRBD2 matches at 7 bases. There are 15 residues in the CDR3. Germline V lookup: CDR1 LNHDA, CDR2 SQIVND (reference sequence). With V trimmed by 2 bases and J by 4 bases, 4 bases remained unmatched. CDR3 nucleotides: TGTGCCAGTAGTATATACCAGCGGGGCACCGGGGAGCTGTTTTTT. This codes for CASSIYQRGTGELFF.

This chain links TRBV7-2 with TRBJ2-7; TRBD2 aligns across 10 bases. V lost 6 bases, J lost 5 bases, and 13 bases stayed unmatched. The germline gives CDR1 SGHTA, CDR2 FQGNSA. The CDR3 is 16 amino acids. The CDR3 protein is CASSRMSSGGRDEQYF. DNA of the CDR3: TGTGCCAGCAGTCGAATGAGTAGCGGGGGGCGTGACGAGCAGTACTTC. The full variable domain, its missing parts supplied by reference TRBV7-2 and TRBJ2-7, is GAGVSQSPSNKVTEKGKDVELRCDPISGHTALYWYRQSLGQGLEFLIYFQGNSAPDKSGLPSDRFSAERTGGSVSTLTIQRTQQEDSAVYLCASSRMSSGGRDEQYFGPGTRLTVT.

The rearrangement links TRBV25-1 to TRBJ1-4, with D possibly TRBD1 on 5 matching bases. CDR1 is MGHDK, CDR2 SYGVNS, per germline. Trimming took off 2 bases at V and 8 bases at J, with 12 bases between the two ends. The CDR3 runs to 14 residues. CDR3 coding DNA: TGTGCCAGCAGTGAAAGTCAGGGAGTAGAAAAACTGTTTTTT. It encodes CASSESQGVEKLFF.

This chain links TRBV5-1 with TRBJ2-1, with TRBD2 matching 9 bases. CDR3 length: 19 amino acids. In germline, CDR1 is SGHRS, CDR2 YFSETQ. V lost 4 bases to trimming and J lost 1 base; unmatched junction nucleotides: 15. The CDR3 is CASSPRGSGGEGSYNEQFF. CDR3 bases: TGCGCCAGCAGCCCGCGTGGTAGCGGGGGCGAAGGATCCTACAATGAGCAGTTCTTC.

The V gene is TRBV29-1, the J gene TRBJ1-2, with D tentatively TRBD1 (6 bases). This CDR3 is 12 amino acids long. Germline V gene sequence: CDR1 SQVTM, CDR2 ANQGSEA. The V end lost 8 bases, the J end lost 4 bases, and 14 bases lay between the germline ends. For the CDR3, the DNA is TGCAGCATCTTACGGGACACCTATGGCTACACCTTC. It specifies CSILRDTYGYTF.

The CDR3 DNA follows: TGCGCCAGCAGCTTTTCTTTGCGGGAGAACACCGGGGAGCTGTTTTTT. This codes for CASSFSLRENTGELFF. The genes are TRBV5-1 and TRBJ2-2, with D possibly being TRBD2 (6 bases). Germline CDR1 is SGHRS and CDR2 is YFSETQ. The CDR3 sequence is 16 residues long. V was trimmed by 2 bases and J by 1 base, leaving 12 bases between them.

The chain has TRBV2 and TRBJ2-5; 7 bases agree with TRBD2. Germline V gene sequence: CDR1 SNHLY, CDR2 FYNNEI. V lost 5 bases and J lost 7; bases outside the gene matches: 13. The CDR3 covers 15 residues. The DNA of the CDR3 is TGTGCCAGCAGTCCCCTGGGGGAGGCGGGAGCGACCCAGTACTTC. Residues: CASSPLGEAGATQYF.

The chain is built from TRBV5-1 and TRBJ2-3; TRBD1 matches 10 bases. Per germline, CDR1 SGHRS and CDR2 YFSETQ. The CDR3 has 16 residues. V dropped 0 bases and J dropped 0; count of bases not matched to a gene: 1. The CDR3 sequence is CASSLGGQGSTDTQYF. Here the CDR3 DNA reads TGCGCCAGCAGCTTGGGGGGACAGGGGAGCACAGATACGCAGTATTTT.